This T cell receptor (beta chain) was observed in a study of CD8+ T cells in alopecia areata. Background on the study: Scoring of treated patients' severity used the percentage of affected scalp area. Whole-study results and caveats: Possibly because of HLA-related factors, TCR sharing was less clear across patients than in mice. Resident alphabeta T cells of normal skin are also sequenced in scalp samples.

Concerning this clone itself: Antigen: not known.

Extracted RNA was reverse transcribed, and the resulting cDNA served as sequencing template. Generated by immunoSEQ multiplex PCR, the TCRdb table keeps only in-frame clones and is missing some. In the table there are about 180,000 clones, roughly 50% of which are singletons. The CDR3 contains 16 residues. V was clipped by 6 bases and J by 4 bases, with 20 bases between them. Germline V gene sequence: CDR1 LNHDA, CDR2 SQIVND (reference sequence). Treatment in this sample: oral pan-JAK inhibitor, 5-10 mg twice daily. PBMCs, the starting material, were the source of sorted CD4+ and CD8+ T cells. This sample comprised CD4+ T cells sorted from blood, obtained between weeks 55 and 65, from a patient treated with tofacitinib. This TCR came from a human donor with alopecia areata. The chain joins TRBV19 to TRBJ2-3, with D possibly matching TRBD1 (6 bases). Written as DNA, the CDR3 is TGTGCCAGTAGCCCGCGGGCAGGGGTGACCGCAGATACGCAGTATTTT. It is translated as CASSPRAGVTADTQYF.